Listed here are 32 T cell receptor beta chains from one sample, sequenced in a study of T cell responses to AZD1222 COVID-19 vaccine. Libraries were prepared by immunoSEQ multiplex PCR; TCRdb keeps only in-frame clonotypes and omits some of them. The data hold 130,000 to 150,000 clones, with 85% to 90% observed a single time. The specimen was peripheral blood, collected on day 0 of AZD1222 vaccination. All receptors come from an adult in good health.

The J gene is TRBJ1-6, the V gene TRBV2; D is possibly TRBD1 (5 bases). Trimming shortened V by 2 bases and J by 7 bases, and 12 bases separated the two germline ends. CDR1 is SNHLY and CDR2 is FYNNEI in the germline V gene. The CDR3 loop spans 15 amino acids. The CDR3 loop is CASSEPGRENSPLHF. The CDR3 DNA sequence: TGTGCCAGCAGTGAACCGGGCAGGGAAAATTCACCCCTCCACTTT.

The V gene is TRBV6-5, the J gene TRBJ2-5; TRBD1 matches at 9 bases. Germline assignment: CDR1 MNHEY and CDR2 SVGAGI. V was clipped by 7 bases and J by 2 bases; unmatched bases: 8. The CDR3 runs to 15 residues. The CDR3: CASTLVGQGQETQYF. The DNA for the CDR3 is TGTGCCAGCACTTTAGTTGGACAGGGGCAAGAGACCCAGTACTTC.

The chain employs TRBV12-3 or TRBV12-4 and TRBJ1-2, with D possibly matching TRBD1 (5 bases). This CDR3 is 12 amino acids long. Trimming cost V 7 bases and J 3 bases, with 9 bases left between them. The CDR3 sequence: CASTGQHYGYTF. The CDR3 DNA reads as TGTGCCAGCACGGGGCAGCACTATGGCTACACCTTC.

The V gene is TRBV12-3 or TRBV12-4, the J gene TRBJ1-1; D is ambiguous. Trimming stripped 4 bases from V and 1 base from J, with 7 bases between. The CDR3 extends over 13 amino acids. The CDR3 DNA sequence: TGTGCCAGCAGTTCGGAGAGGAACACTGAAGCTTTCTTT. Translation: CASSSERNTEAFF.

This sequence joins TRBV12-3 or TRBV12-4 and TRBJ2-3; TRBD2 matches at 11 bases. The V and J ends lost 3 bases and 10 bases, in that order; junction bases with no gene match: 0. CDR3 size: 12 residues. The CDR3 DNA reads TGTGCCAGCAGTTTTAGCGGGGGGGCGCAGTATTTT. Amino acid sequence: CASSFSGGAQYF.

The chain recombines TRBV7-9 with TRBJ1-5, with no clear D. CDR3 length: 17 amino acids. Germline-derived CDR1 and CDR2 are SEHNR and FQNEAQ (reference sequence). Trimming stripped 5 bases from V and 4 bases from J, with 21 bases between. CDR3 coding DNA: TGTGCCAGCAGCCCCGGCGGGTGGCGGGATTCTAATCAGCCCCAGCATTTT. Its protein product is CASSPGGWRDSNQPQHF.

This clone was seen only once. V usage is TRBV13 and J usage is TRBJ1-6, with D uncertain. The length of the CDR3 is 16 residues. V was clipped by 6 bases and J by 0 bases, with 12 bases between them. The germline V gene encodes CDR1 PRHDT and CDR2 FYEKMQ (reference sequence). The CDR3 loop reads CASSPDRGSYNSPLHF. CDR3 nucleotides: TGTGCCAGCAGTCCGGACCGAGGCTCCTATAATTCACCCCTCCACTTT. The variable domain in full, with the rest retrieved from reference TRBV13 and TRBJ1-6, is AAGVIQSPRHLIKEKRETATLKCYPIPRHDTVYWYQQGPGQDPQFLISFYEKMQSDKGSIPDRFSAQQFSDYHSELNMSSLELGDSALYFCASSPDRGSYNSPLHFGNGTRLTVT.

The V call is TRBV19, the J call TRBJ1-1; D unresolved. Looked up from germline, CDR1 is LNHDA and CDR2 is SQIVND (reference sequence). CDR3 length: 12 amino acids. V lost 4 bases to trimming and J lost 1 base, with 4 bases between them. As DNA, the CDR3 is TGTGCCAGTAGTAGTTGGAACACTGAAGCTTTCTTT. As protein: CASSSWNTEAFF.

The chain is built from TRBV6-5 and TRBJ2-3; D is uncertain. V lost 7 bases and J 1 base, leaving 12 bases between the germline ends. Germline CDR1 reads MNHEY; CDR2 reads SVGAGI. The CDR3 spans 14 residues. The CDR3 DNA reads TGTGCCAGCACTCCCTTAACTGGCACAGATACGCAGTATTTT. It specifies CASTPLTGTDTQYF.

The V gene is TRBV29-1, the J gene TRBJ2-7; 11 bases are a match to TRBD1. Germline loops: CDR1 SQVTM, CDR2 ANQGSEA. Trimming took 6 bases from V and 1 from J; bases not matched to a gene: 2. This CDR3 comprises 13 residues. CDR3 DNA sequence: TGCAGCGTGGGACAGGGGGATTCCTACGAGCAGTACTTC. This gives the protein CSVGQGDSYEQYF.

This chain connects TRBV5-1 to TRBJ2-6; D gene uncertain. The germline V gene encodes CDR1 SGHRS and CDR2 YFSETQ. CDR3 size: 16 residues. V shed 9 bases and J shed 3 bases, with 19 bases lying between them. The CDR3 sequence: CATSGRGSGGANVLTF. CDR3 coding DNA: TGCGCCACCTCCGGAAGAGGTTCAGGTGGGGCCAACGTCCTGACTTTC.

This clone was counted once. This chain joins TRBV18 and TRBJ1-1; TRBD1 is a possible D gene (6 bases). Per germline, CDR1 KGHSH and CDR2 LQKENI. Trimming shortened V by 3 bases and J by 1 base, and 12 bases separated the two germline ends. CDR3 length equals 15 residues. Here the CDR3 reads CASSPLDRGNTEAFF. The CDR3 nucleotides read TGTGCCAGCTCACCCTTGGACAGAGGGAACACTGAAGCTTTCTTT.

The chain carries TRBV3-1 (or the pseudogene TRBV3-2) and TRBJ2-5; possibly TRBD2 for D (6 bases). The CDR3 is 19 residues long. Germline CDR1 is LGHDT and CDR2 is YNNKEL (reference sequence). V was cut by 3 bases and J by 5 bases, with 28 bases left in between. DNA for the CDR3: TGTGCCAGCAGCCACCATACCACCTACACCGAGACTAGATATGAGACCCAGTACTTC. Residues: CASSHHTTYTETRYETQYF.

The chain recombines TRBV11-2 with TRBJ1-1; no clear D gene. Trimming removed 4 bases at V and 6 bases at J, with 9 bases between. CDR1 is SGHAT, CDR2 FQNNGV, per germline. The CDR3 totals 12 residues. The CDR3 coding sequence is TGTGCCAGCAGCTCAAATGGCCCTGAAGCTTTCTTT. Its translation is CASSSNGPEAFF.

This rearrangement joins TRBV7-6 to TRBJ2-1; weak D call: TRBD2 (6 bases). Trimming pared 5 bases from V and 4 bases from J, leaving 15 bases between. This CDR3 has 15 residues. Germline loops: CDR1 SGHVS, CDR2 FNYEAQ. This chain's CDR3 is CASSRGLAGYNEQFF. The CDR3 DNA sequence: TGTGCCAGCAGCCGGGGACTGGCGGGGTACAATGAGCAGTTCTTC.

The chain joins TRBV30 to TRBJ1-1; D remains unclear. V lost 4 bases and J 7 bases, leaving 7 bases between the germline ends. Germline CDR1 reads GTSNPN; CDR2 reads SVGIG (reference sequence). The CDR3 is 10 amino acids. CDR3 in amino acids: CAWKGGEAFF. CDR3 bases: TGTGCCTGGAAAGGCGGTGAAGCTTTCTTT.

This clone was seen only once. This sequence joins TRBV15 and TRBJ2-1; no clear D. Per germline, CDR1 LNHNV and CDR2 YYDKDF (reference sequence). This CDR3 has 13 amino acids. V was shortened by 0 bases and J by 12 bases, with 12 bases between the two germline ends. The CDR3 sequence is CATSRDVSDRQFF. The CDR3 coding sequence is TGTGCCACCAGCAGAGACGTCTCCGATCGGCAGTTCTTC. Combining the CDR3 with reference TRBV15 and TRBJ2-1 gives the whole variable domain DAMVIQNPRYQVTQFGKPVTLSCSQTLNHNVMYWYQQKSSQAPKLLFHYYDKDFNNEADTPDNFQSRRPNTSFCFLDIRSPGLGDTAMYLCATSRDVSDRQFFGPGTRLTVL.

The chain's CDR3 is CASRYTGGRPLAGGRETQYF. For the CDR3, the DNA is TGTGCCAGCAGGTATACCGGGGGCCGCCCCCTAGCGGGGGGGCGAGAGACCCAGTACTTC. This rearrangement joins TRBV3-1 (or the pseudogene TRBV3-2) to TRBJ2-5; 12 positions match TRBD2. In germline, CDR1 is LGHDT, CDR2 YNNKEL (reference sequence). The V gene end was trimmed by 6 bases and the J gene end by 4 bases; junction bases not matched to a gene: 21. This CDR3 is 20 amino acids long.

The chain is built from TRBV9 and TRBJ2-7; 7 nucleotides match TRBD1. The ends lost 4 bases at V and 2 bases at J; junction bases unmatched: 6. CDR3 length: 14 residues. The germline V gene has CDR1 SGDLS and CDR2 YYNGEE. The DNA of the CDR3 is TGTGCCAGCAGCCAGGGACAGTCCGCCTACGAGCAGTACTTC. It yields the protein CASSQGQSAYEQYF.

Only one count was recorded for this clone. The same CDR3 also results from other DNA sequences found in this sample. The V gene is TRBV12-3 or TRBV12-4, the J gene TRBJ1-1; no clear D gene. The CDR3 sequence is 12 residues long. The V end was cut by 5 bases, the J end by 1 base, with 5 bases between. The CDR3 sequence: CASSLGNTEAFF. Written as DNA, the CDR3 is TGTGCCAGCAGTCTCGGGAACACTGAAGCTTTCTTT.

The V gene is TRBV6-5, the J gene TRBJ1-6, with D perhaps TRBD1 (6 bases). V dropped 6 bases and J dropped 6 bases, with 12 bases sitting between them. The CDR3 covers 14 residues. Germline CDR1 and CDR2: MNHEY and SVGAGI. The chain's CDR3 is CASRLGQINSPLHF. The CDR3 region has the DNA TGTGCCAGCAGGCTAGGACAGATTAATTCACCCCTCCACTTT.

This rearrangement joins TRBV28 to TRBJ2-7; TRBD1 matches at 7 bases. The CDR3 consists of 15 residues. J lost 3 bases, V lost 5 bases, and 10 bases had no gene match. Germline V gene data show CDR1 as MDHEN and CDR2 as SYDVKM. CDR3 coding DNA: TGTGCCAGCAGTAATCGACAGGGAAAGGGCTACGAGCAGTACTTC. Residues: CASSNRQGKGYEQYF.

This clone was recorded only once. This sequence joins TRBV24-1 and TRBJ2-3, with D perhaps TRBD1 (5 bases). This CDR3 is 16 amino acids long. Trimming pared 3 bases from V and 0 bases from J, leaving 12 bases between. Germline V gene data show CDR1 as KGHDR and CDR2 as SFDVKD. The CDR3 here is CATSDAGSPSTDTQYF. The CDR3 coding sequence is TGTGCCACCAGTGATGCAGGGTCCCCTAGCACAGATACGCAGTATTTT.

J is TRBJ1-3 and V is TRBV7-6; unclear D gene. The CDR3 length is 18 residues. V was shortened by 1 base and J by 0 bases, with 16 bases between the two germline ends. Germline V gives CDR1 SGHVS, CDR2 FNYEAQ. CDR3 region: CASSLEPRAKTSGNTIYF. CDR3 coding DNA: TGTGCCAGCAGCTTAGAACCGCGTGCTAAGACCTCTGGAAACACCATATATTTT.

The chain links TRBV25-1 to TRBJ2-5; the match to TRBD2 covers 14 bases. With 8 bases clipped from V and 7 bases from J, the junction kept 12 bases outside the gene matches. The V gene's germline CDR1 is MGHDK and CDR2 SYGVNS. The CDR3 loop spans 16 amino acids. The CDR3 loop is CASLGLAGAYRATQYF. The CDR3 region has the DNA TGTGCCAGCCTGGGACTAGCGGGAGCCTACCGCGCGACCCAGTACTTC.

The gene calls are TRBV18 and TRBJ1-6; 8 bases fit TRBD1. The CDR3 has 15 residues. J lost 7 bases, V lost 2 bases, and 4 bases had no gene match. Germline V lookup: CDR1 KGHSH, CDR2 LQKENI. The CDR3 loop reads CASSPGQGRNSPLHF. The DNA for the CDR3 is TGTGCCAGCTCACCAGGACAGGGACGAAATTCACCCCTCCACTTT.

The chain couples TRBV15 to TRBJ2-2; 8 bases are a match to TRBD1. The V segment lost 3 bases and the J segment 1 base; nucleotides outside the gene matches: 4. This CDR3 is built from 16 residues. CDR1 and CDR2 (germline): LNHNV, YYDKDF (reference sequence). CDR3 coding DNA: TGTGCCACCAGCAGGTGGACAGGGCGGAACACCGGGGAGCTGTTTTTT. Translation gives CATSRWTGRNTGELFF.

The DNA for the CDR3 is TGTGCCAGCAGAGGAGCAGTTGAAGCTTTCTTT. Amino acid sequence: CASRGAVEAFF. The chain links TRBV5-4 to TRBJ1-1; no firm D call. The CDR3 consists of 11 residues. V lost 5 bases and J 7 bases, leaving 9 bases between the germline ends. Germline CDR1 reads SGHNT; CDR2 reads YYREEE (reference sequence).

The chain joins TRBV5-1 to TRBJ1-6; 7 bases agree with TRBD1. Germline V gives CDR1 SGHRS, CDR2 YFSETQ. J lost 6 bases, V lost 4 bases, and 4 bases had no gene match. This CDR3 region has 14 residues. As DNA, the CDR3 is TGCGCCAGCAGCCCCGGGACAGCTAATTCACCCCTCCACTTT. Translating it yields CASSPGTANSPLHF.

The chain uses TRBV28 and TRBJ1-5; D is possibly TRBD1 (5 bases). Germline V CDR1 and CDR2: MDHEN, SYDVKM. Trimming removed 5 bases at V and 9 bases at J, with 17 bases between. CDR3 length equals 14 residues. The CDR3 region is CASSALRVRGPQHF. Here the CDR3 DNA reads TGTGCCAGCAGTGCCCTCAGGGTGAGGGGGCCCCAGCATTTT.

The V and J genes are TRBV30 and TRBJ2-6, with TRBD2 identical over 9 bases. Germline V lookup: CDR1 GTSNPN, CDR2 SVGIG (reference sequence). Trimming removed 3 bases from V and 2 bases from J; junction bases left unmatched: 8. CDR3 length: 17 amino acids. CDR3 sequence reads: CAWRRSIAGAGANVLTF. The CDR3 DNA follows: TGTGCCTGGAGGAGGTCGATAGCGGGAGCTGGGGCCAACGTCCTGACTTTC.

The chain carries TRBV7-2 and TRBJ1-1; possibly TRBD1 for D (5 bases). Germline CDR1 reads SGHTA; CDR2 reads FQGNSA. V shed 8 bases and J shed 11 bases, with 24 bases lying between them. CDR3 length: 14 amino acids. The CDR3 DNA follows: TGTGCCAGCGTCTTCTCGAGGGACTCCATTTTCGCTTTCTTT. Protein product: CASVFSRDSIFAFF.